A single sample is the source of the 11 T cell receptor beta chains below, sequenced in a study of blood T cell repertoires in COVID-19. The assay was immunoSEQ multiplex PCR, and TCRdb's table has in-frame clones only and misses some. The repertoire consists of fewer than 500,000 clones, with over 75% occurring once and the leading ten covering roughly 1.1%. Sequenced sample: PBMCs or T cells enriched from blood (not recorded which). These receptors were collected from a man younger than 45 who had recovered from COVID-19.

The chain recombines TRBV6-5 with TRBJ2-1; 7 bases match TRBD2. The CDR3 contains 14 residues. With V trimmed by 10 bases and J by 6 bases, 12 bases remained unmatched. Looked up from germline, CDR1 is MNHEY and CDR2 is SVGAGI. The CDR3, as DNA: TGTGCCACCTCCGGGACTACGACCGGCAATGAGCAGTTCTTC. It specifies CATSGTTTGNEQFF.

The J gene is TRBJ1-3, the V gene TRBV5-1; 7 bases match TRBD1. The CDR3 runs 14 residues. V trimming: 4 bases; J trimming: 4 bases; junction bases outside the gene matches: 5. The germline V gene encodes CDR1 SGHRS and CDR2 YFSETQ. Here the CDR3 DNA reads TGCGCCAGCAGCCTACAGGGGCTCGGAAACACCATATATTTT. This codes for CASSLQGLGNTIYF. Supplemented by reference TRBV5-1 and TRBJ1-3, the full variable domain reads KAGVTQTPRYLIKTRGQQVTLSCSPISGHRSVSWYQQTPGQGLQFLFEYFSETQRNKGNFPGRFSGRQFSNSRSEMNVSTLELGDSALYLCASSLQGLGNTIYFGEGSWLTVV.

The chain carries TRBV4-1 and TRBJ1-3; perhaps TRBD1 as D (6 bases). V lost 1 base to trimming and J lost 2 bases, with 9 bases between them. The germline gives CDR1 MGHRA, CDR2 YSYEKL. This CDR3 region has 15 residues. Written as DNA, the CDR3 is TGCGCCAGCAGCCAAGTAGGACAGACTGGAAACACCATATATTTT. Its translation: CASSQVGQTGNTIYF.

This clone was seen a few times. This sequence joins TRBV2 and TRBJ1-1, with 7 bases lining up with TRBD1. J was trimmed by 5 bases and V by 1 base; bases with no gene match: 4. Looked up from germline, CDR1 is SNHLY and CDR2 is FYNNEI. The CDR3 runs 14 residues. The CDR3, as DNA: TGTGCCAGCAGTGAAGGACAGGGTGGTACTGAAGCTTTCTTT. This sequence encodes CASSEGQGGTEAFF.

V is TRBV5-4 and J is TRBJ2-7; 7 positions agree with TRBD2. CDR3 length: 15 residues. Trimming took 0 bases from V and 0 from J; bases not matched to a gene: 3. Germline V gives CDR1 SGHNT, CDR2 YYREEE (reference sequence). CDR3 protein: CASSLGAGNSYEQYF. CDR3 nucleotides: TGTGCCAGCAGCTTGGGAGCGGGGAACTCCTACGAGCAGTACTTC.

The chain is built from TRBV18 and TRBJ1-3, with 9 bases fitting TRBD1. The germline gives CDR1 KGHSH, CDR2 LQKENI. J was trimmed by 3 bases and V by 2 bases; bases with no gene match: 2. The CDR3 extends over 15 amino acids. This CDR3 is CASSPRQGDGNTIYF. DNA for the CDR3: TGTGCCAGCTCACCAAGACAGGGGGATGGAAACACCATATATTTT. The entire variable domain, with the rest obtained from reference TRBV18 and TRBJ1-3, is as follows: NAGVMQNPRHLVRRRGQEARLRCSPMKGHSHVYWYRQLPEEGLKFMVYLQKENIIDESGMPKERFSAEFPKEGPSILRIQQVVRGDSAAYFCASSPRQGDGNTIYFGEGSWLTVV.

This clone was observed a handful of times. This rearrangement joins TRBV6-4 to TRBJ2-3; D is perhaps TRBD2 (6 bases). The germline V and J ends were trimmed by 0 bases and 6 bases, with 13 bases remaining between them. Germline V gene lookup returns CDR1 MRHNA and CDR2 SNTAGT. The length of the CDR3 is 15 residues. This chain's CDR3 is CASSDSAGSSDTQYF. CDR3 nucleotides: TGTGCCAGCAGTGACTCCGCGGGATCTAGTGATACGCAGTATTTT.

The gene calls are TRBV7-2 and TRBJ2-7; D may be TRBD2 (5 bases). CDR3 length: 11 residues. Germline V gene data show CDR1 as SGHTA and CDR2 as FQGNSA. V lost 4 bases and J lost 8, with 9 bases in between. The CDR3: CASSYLAKQYF. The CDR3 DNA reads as TGTGCCAGCAGCTATCTAGCTAAGCAGTACTTC.

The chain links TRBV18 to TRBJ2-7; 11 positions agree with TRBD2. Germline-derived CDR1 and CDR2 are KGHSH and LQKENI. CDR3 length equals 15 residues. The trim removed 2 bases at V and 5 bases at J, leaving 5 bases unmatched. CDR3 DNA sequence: TGTGCCAGCTCACCAGTCCAACTAGCGGGAGACGAGCAGTACTTC. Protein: CASSPVQLAGDEQYF.

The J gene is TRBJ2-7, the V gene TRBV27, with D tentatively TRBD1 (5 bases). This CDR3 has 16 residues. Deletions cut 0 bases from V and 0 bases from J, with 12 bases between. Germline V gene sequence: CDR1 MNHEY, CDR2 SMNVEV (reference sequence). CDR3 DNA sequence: TGTGCCAGCAGTTTATCGCCCAGACAGAGCTCCTACGAGCAGTACTTC. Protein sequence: CASSLSPRQSSYEQYF.

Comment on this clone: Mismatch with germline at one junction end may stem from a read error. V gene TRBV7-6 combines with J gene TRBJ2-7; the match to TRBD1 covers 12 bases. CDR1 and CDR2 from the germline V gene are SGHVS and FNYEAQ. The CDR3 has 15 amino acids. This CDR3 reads CASSWGTGGSHEQYF. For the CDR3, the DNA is TGTGCCAGCAGCTGGGGGACAGGGGGCTCCCACGAGCAGTACTTC. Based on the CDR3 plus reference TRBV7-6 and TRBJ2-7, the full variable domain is GAGVSQSPRYKVTKRGQDVALRCDPISGHVSLYWYRQALGQGPEFLTYFNYEAQQDKSGLPNDRFSAERPEGSISTLTIQRTEQRDSAMYRCASSWGTGGSHEQYFGPGTRLTVT.